This T cell receptor beta chain is from a study of low-dose radiotherapy and immunotherapy resistance in tumors. First-strand cDNA relied on TRAV- and TRBV-specific primers spanning alpha and beta chains. The TCRs were subjected to amplification over approximately 18 PCR cycles employing a constant-region primer in conjunction with a V-primer adapter. MiXCR, applied by TCRdb to the reads, yields one record per CDR3 protein. Here the sample spans nearly 60,000 distinct CDR3 sequences, about 23% being singletons. In this sample, this clonotype turned up many times. CDR1 MNHEY and CDR2 SVGEGT come from the germline V gene. J gave up 4 bases and V 7 bases, and 7 bases lay outside the gene matches. The CDR3 is made up of 14 amino acids. Time point indicated: after trial treatment. Indicated treatment: LDRT plus nivolumab, ipilimumab, low-dose cyclophosphamide and aspirin (RACIN trial).

Sample: PBMCs, taken after low-dose radiotherapy plus immunotherapy. The chain is built from TRBV6-2 or TRBV6-3 and TRBJ1-1; the match to TRBD1 covers 9 bases. This sequence was found in a male donor with prostate cancer. CDR3 nucleotide sequence: TGTGCCAGCACGGTACAGGGGGCGAGCACTGAAGCTTTCTTT. Protein: CASTVQGASTEAFF.